The 23 T cell receptor beta chains below come from one sample, sequenced in a study of identical twins. In TCRdb, the 5' RACE reads were re-called with MiXCR into one record per CDR3 protein. Altogether fewer than 350,000 distinct CDR3 sequences are present, 6.5% to 9.5% being singletons, with the ten largest covering less than 2.5%. This sample also appeared in a second study, on yellow fever vaccine responses in identical twins.

Sequencing was performed on memory (CD45RO+) T cells sorted from blood. These receptors originate from a woman younger than 35 in good health.

This clonotype came up many times. The chain joins TRBV12-3 or TRBV12-4 to TRBJ2-1; 8 nucleotides match TRBD2. This CDR3 spans 17 amino acids. J gave up 4 bases and V 1 base, and 9 bases lay outside the gene matches. The CDR3 spells CASSLGSGTSGYNEQFF. CDR3 sequence (DNA): TGTGCCAGCAGTTTAGGGTCCGGGACTAGTGGTTACAATGAGCAGTTCTTC.

This sequence joins TRBV3-1 and TRBJ2-2, with D unresolved. The CDR3 covers 14 residues. The V gene lost 2 bases and the J gene lost 5 bases, with 9 bases spanning the gap. CDR1 and CDR2 (germline): LGHDT, YNNKEL (reference sequence). CDR3 DNA sequence: TGTGCCAGCAGCCAATTAACACAGACCGGGGAGCTGTTTTTT. Translation gives CASSQLTQTGELFF.

The DNA of the CDR3 is TGTGCCAGCAGCTTAAGGGTAGGGGACTATGGCTACACCTTC. It codes for CASSLRVGDYGYTF. The chain employs TRBV13 and TRBJ1-2, with D possibly TRBD1 on 5 matching bases. Germline CDR1 PRHDT, CDR2 FYEKMQ (reference sequence). V gave up 2 bases and J gave up 3 bases, with 10 bases separating them. There are 14 residues in the CDR3. Supplemented by reference TRBV13 and TRBJ1-2, the full variable domain reads AAGVIQSPRHLIKEKRETATLKCYPIPRHDTVYWYQQGPGQDPQFLISFYEKMQSDKGSIPDRFSAQQFSDYHSELNMSSLELGDSALYFCASSLRVGDYGYTFGSGTRLTVV.

This clonotype was counted at least ten times. The rearrangement links TRBV28 to TRBJ1-4; D ambiguous. The CDR3 has 17 amino acids. V gave up 5 bases and J gave up 4 bases, with 20 bases separating them. Per the germline V gene, CDR1 is MDHEN and CDR2 is SYDVKM. CDR3 amino acids: CASSPPLLLRNNEKLFF. CDR3 nucleotide sequence: TGTGCCAGCAGTCCCCCCCTTTTGCTCAGGAATAATGAAAAACTGTTTTTT.

The rearrangement joins TRBV6-1 to TRBJ2-5, with D possibly being TRBD1 (6 bases). Germline CDR1 and CDR2: MNHNS and SASEGT. The V end was cut by 6 bases, the J end by 5 bases, with 16 bases between. This CDR3 comprises 14 residues. The CDR3 nucleotides are TGTGCCAGCAGCAATACAGGGTCTGGTGAGACCCAGTACTTC. This gives the protein CASSNTGSGETQYF.

Written as DNA, the CDR3 is TGTGCCAGCAGCCAAGGGCTACGTGCCACCGGGGAGCTGTTTTTT. It codes for CASSQGLRATGELFF. The chain uses TRBV4-2 and TRBJ2-2, with no clear D. The CDR3 length is 15 residues. The V end was cut by 1 base, the J end by 4 bases, with 10 bases between. The V gene's germline CDR1 is LGHNA and CDR2 YNFKEQ.

In its sample, this clonotype was seen many times. The chain carries TRBV5-1 and TRBJ1-4; the D gene is possibly TRBD1 (5 bases). The CDR3 sequence is 14 residues long. The germline V and J ends were trimmed by 5 bases and 6 bases, with 14 bases remaining between them. In germline, CDR1 is SGHRS, CDR2 YFSETQ. The CDR3 DNA reads TGCGCCAGCAGAGCTGGGCAGGGACATGAAAAACTGTTTTTT. This encodes CASRAGQGHEKLFF. The whole variable domain, remainder taken from reference TRBV5-1 and TRBJ1-4, is KAGVTQTPRYLIKTRGQQVTLSCSPISGHRSVSWYQQTPGQGLQFLFEYFSETQRNKGNFPGRFSGRQFSNSRSEMNVSTLELGDSALYLCASRAGQGHEKLFFGSGTQLSVL.

This clonotype was recorded a few times. CDR3 coding DNA: TGTACCATCAGTTTATCTTCTTCGGCCGGGACAGGGAATCAGCCCCAGCATTTT. It encodes CTISLSSSAGTGNQPQHF. The chain couples TRBV12-3 or TRBV12-4 to TRBJ1-5; 9 bases fit TRBD1. This CDR3 has 18 amino acids.

The chain carries TRBV2 and TRBJ2-1; 7 bases are a match to TRBD2. This CDR3 is 15 amino acids long. Germline V gene lookup returns CDR1 SNHLY and CDR2 FYNNEI. V shed 3 bases and J 3 bases; nucleotides not matched to a gene: 5. The CDR3 nucleotides read TGTGCCAGCAGTGATACGGGAGGAGTCTACAATGAGCAGTTCTTC. Protein sequence: CASSDTGGVYNEQFF.

The rearrangement joins TRBV3-2 to TRBJ2-1. TRBV3-2 is shown as a pseudogene. This CDR3 contains 15 residues. This CDR3 reads CASSPVGLDYNEQFF. DNA of the CDR3: TGTGCCAGCAGCCCCGTTGGGCTCGACTACAATGAGCAGTTCTTC.

This chain joins TRBV7-9 and TRBJ1-2; possible D gene TRBD1, 5 bases. With 3 bases removed from V and 7 bases from J, the gap between germline ends came to 15 bases. The CDR3 loop spans 14 amino acids. The V gene's germline CDR1 is SEHNR and CDR2 FQNEAQ (reference sequence). In DNA form, the CDR3 reads TGTGCCAGCAGCTTCCCCGAACCGGGGCTTGGCTACACCTTC. Encoded protein: CASSFPEPGLGYTF.

The table lists this clonotype with a few counts. The J gene is TRBJ2-1, the V gene TRBV2; D is undetermined. CDR1 is SNHLY and CDR2 is FYNNEI in the germline V gene. The CDR3 loop spans 13 amino acids. Trimming left V 3 bases short and J 7 bases short, with 10 bases between. CDR3 nucleotide sequence: TGTGCCAGCAGTGAGGCAGGTGGGAATGAGCAGTTCTTC. Protein product: CASSEAGGNEQFF.

This clonotype was seen more than once but under ten times. The chain joins TRBV7-8 to TRBJ1-1, with a possible D match to TRBD1 (5 bases). CDR1 SGHVS and CDR2 FQNEAQ come from the germline V gene. Trimming stripped 5 bases from V and 0 bases from J, with 19 bases between. The CDR3 length is 17 residues. CDR3 DNA: TGTGCCAGCAGCCCAGGTATCGCAGGGTTAATGAACACTGAAGCTTTCTTT. Amino acid sequence: CASSPGIAGLMNTEAFF.

This clonotype has just a few counts. V and J are TRBV11-2 and TRBJ1-1, with D maybe TRBD1 (6 bases). The CDR3 is made up of 15 amino acids. Germline CDR1 is SGHAT and CDR2 is FQNNGV. Trimming removed 6 bases from V and 1 base from J, with 15 bases in between. CDR3 residues: CASRSNRDQNTEAFF. In DNA, the CDR3 is TGTGCCAGCAGGTCAAACAGGGACCAGAACACTGAAGCTTTCTTT.

The sample holds many counts of this clonotype. V is TRBV27 and J is TRBJ2-2; no firm D call. The CDR3 loop spans 13 amino acids. V lost 2 bases to trimming and J lost 8 bases, with 9 bases between them. The germline gives CDR1 MNHEY, CDR2 SMNVEV (reference sequence). CDR3 bases: TGTGCCAGCAGTTTACCTTTTGCGGGGGAGCTGTTTTTT. It yields the protein CASSLPFAGELFF.

V is TRBV4-1 and J is TRBJ2-1; D not certain. The CDR3 length is 13 residues. Trimming pared 4 bases from V and 5 bases from J, leaving 9 bases between. Germline V gives CDR1 MGHRA, CDR2 YSYEKL. The DNA of the CDR3 is TGCGCCAGCAGCCCTTGGCGCGACAATGAGCAGTTCTTC. It yields the protein CASSPWRDNEQFF.

The chain links TRBV12-3 or TRBV12-4 to TRBJ1-3; perhaps TRBD1 as D (5 bases). This CDR3 has 16 amino acids. V lost 8 bases and J 0 bases, leaving 17 bases between the germline ends. This CDR3 is CASRGIPTYSGNTIYF. The CDR3 region has the DNA TGTGCCAGCCGGGGGATCCCTACCTACTCTGGAAACACCATATATTTT.

The chain employs TRBV20-1 and TRBJ2-5, with 8 bases identical to TRBD2. There are 15 residues in the CDR3. Germline trimming cut 1 base from V and 4 bases from J; bases unmatched to any gene: 8. Germline CDR1 reads DFQATT; CDR2 reads SNEGSKA (reference sequence). DNA for the CDR3: TGCAGTGCTAGAGCACGGGGGGGCCTCTTAGAGACCCAGTACTTC. It specifies CSARARGGLLETQYF.

This clonotype was observed many times. V is TRBV11-2 and J is TRBJ1-5; D may be TRBD1 (5 bases). In germline, CDR1 is SGHAT, CDR2 FQNNGV. The CDR3 is 13 amino acids. Between the trimmed V and J ends, which lost 5 bases and 4 bases, there was a span of 9 bases. This CDR3 reads CASSKDTNQPQHF. The CDR3 DNA reads TGTGCCAGCAGCAAGGACACGAATCAGCCCCAGCATTTT.

J is TRBJ1-2 and V is TRBV27; D is possibly TRBD1 (5 bases). This CDR3 has 13 amino acids. With 3 bases removed from V and 1 base from J, the gap between germline ends came to 6 bases. CDR1 is MNHEY and CDR2 is SMNVEV in the germline V gene (reference sequence). Written as DNA, the CDR3 is TGTGCCAGCAGTTTTCAGGGTAACTATGGCTACACCTTC. Residues: CASSFQGNYGYTF.

This clonotype was counted many times. In DNA, the CDR3 is TGTGCCAGCTGGGGGCTAGCGGGGACCAATGAGCAGTTCTTC. Encoded protein: CASWGLAGTNEQFF. This chain connects TRBV2 to TRBJ2-1; 9 bases match TRBD2. Germline V lookup: CDR1 SNHLY, CDR2 FYNNEI. The J segment lost 6 bases and the V segment lost 8 bases, leaving 8 bases of the junction unmatched. The CDR3 sequence is 14 residues long. The full variable domain, with the rest looked up from reference TRBV2 and TRBJ2-1, is EPEVTQTPSHQVTQMGQEVILRCVPISNHLYFYWYRQILGQKVEFLVSFYNNEISEKSEIFDDQFSVERPDGSNFTLKIRSTKLEDSAMYFCASWGLAGTNEQFFGPGTRLTVL.

The chain couples TRBV7-9 to TRBJ2-7; a weak D match, TRBD2 (6 bases). The CDR3 spans 14 residues. CDR1 and CDR2 (germline): SEHNR, FQNEAQ (reference sequence). Trimming stripped 5 bases from V and 0 bases from J, with 11 bases between. Here the CDR3 reads CASSTGTASYEQYF. The CDR3 coding sequence is TGTGCCAGCAGCACCGGGACTGCCTCCTACGAGCAGTACTTC.

This clonotype was recorded a few times. J is TRBJ2-7 and V is TRBV6-5, with TRBD2 matching over 7 bases. CDR3 length: 15 residues. CDR1 is MNHEY, CDR2 SVGAGI, per germline. The V segment lost 2 bases and the J segment 0 bases; nucleotides outside the gene matches: 4. The CDR3 coding sequence is TGTGCCAGCAGTTACAGTCTAGCGGCCTCCTACGAGCAGTACTTC. Its translation is CASSYSLAASYEQYF.